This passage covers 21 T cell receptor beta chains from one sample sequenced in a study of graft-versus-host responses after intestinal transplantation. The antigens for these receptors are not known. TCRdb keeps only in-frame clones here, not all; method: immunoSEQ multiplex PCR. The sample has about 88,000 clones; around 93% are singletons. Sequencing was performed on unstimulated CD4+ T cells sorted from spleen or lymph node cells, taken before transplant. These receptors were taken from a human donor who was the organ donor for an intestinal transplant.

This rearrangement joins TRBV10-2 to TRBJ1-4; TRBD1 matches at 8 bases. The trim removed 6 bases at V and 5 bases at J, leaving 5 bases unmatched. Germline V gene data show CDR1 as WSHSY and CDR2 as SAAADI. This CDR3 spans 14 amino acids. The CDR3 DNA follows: TGCGCCAGCAGATCCGACAGGGGAAATGAAAAACTGTTTTTT. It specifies CASRSDRGNEKLFF.

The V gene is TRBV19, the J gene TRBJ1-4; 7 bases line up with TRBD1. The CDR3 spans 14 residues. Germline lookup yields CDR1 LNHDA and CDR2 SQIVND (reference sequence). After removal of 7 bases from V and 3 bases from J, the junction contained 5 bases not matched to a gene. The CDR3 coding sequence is TGTGCCAGTACAGGGGGTACGGCTAATGAAAAACTGTTTTTT. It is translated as CASTGGTANEKLFF. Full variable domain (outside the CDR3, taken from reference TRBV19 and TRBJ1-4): DGGITQSPKYLFRKEGQNVTLSCEQNLNHDAMYWYRQDPGQGLRLIYYSQIVNDFQKGDIAEGYSVSREKKESFPLTVTSAQKNPTAFYLCASTGGTANEKLFFGSGTQLSVL.

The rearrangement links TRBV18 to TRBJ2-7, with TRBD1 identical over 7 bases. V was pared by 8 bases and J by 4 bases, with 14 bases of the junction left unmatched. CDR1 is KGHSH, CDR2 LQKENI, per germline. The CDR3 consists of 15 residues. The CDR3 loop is CASTNFGQAGYEQYF. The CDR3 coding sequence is TGTGCCAGCACAAATTTCGGACAGGCCGGGTACGAGCAGTACTTC.

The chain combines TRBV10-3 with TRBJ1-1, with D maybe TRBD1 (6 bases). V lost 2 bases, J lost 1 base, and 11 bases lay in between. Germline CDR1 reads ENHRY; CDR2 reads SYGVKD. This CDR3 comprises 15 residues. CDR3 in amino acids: CAISEGPTGNTEAFF. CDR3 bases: TGTGCCATCAGTGAGGGACCGACAGGGAACACTGAAGCTTTCTTT.

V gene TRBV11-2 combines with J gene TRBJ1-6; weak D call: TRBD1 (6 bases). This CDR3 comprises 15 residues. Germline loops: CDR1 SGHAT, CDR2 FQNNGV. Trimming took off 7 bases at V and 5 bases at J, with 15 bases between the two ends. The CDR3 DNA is TGTGCCAGCATAGGGGTACAGGGTAATAATTCACCCCTCCACTTT. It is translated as CASIGVQGNNSPLHF.

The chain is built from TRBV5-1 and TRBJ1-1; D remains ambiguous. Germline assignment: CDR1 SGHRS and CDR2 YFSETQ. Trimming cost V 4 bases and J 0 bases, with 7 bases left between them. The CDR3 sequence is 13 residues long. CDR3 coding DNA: TGCGCCAGCAGCGCTACAGTGAACACTGAAGCTTTCTTT. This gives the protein CASSATVNTEAFF.

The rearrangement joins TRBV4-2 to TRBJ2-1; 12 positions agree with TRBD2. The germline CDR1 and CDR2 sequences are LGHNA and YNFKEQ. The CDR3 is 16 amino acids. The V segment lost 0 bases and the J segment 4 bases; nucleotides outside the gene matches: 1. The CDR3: CASSQDGLAGYNEQFF. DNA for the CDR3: TGTGCCAGCAGCCAAGATGGACTAGCGGGATACAATGAGCAGTTCTTC.

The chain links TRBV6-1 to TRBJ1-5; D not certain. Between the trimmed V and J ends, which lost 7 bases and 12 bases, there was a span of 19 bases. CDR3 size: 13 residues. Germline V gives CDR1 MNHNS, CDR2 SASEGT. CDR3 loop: CASILGEGRRQHF. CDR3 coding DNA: TGTGCCAGCATACTTGGAGAAGGTCGACGCCAGCATTTT.

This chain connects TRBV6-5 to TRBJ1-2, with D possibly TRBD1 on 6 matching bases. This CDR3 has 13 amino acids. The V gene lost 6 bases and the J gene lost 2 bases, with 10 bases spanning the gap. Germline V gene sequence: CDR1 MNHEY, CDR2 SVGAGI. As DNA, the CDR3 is TGTGCCAGCAGGATTACAGGGAACTATGGCTACACCTTC. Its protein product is CASRITGNYGYTF.

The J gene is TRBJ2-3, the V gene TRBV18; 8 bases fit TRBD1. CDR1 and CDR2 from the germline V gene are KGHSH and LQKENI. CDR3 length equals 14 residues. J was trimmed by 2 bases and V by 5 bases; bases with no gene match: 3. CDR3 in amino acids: CASSGTGSTDTQYF. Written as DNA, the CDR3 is TGTGCCAGCTCAGGGACAGGCTCCACAGATACGCAGTATTTT.

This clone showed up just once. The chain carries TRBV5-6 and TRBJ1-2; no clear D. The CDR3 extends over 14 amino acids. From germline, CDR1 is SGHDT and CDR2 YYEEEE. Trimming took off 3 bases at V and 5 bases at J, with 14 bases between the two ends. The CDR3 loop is CASSSYNRDYGYTF. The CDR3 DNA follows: TGTGCCAGCAGCTCGTATAACAGAGATTATGGCTACACCTTC. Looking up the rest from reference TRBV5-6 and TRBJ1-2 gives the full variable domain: DAGVTQSPTHLIKTRGQQVTLRCSPKSGHDTVSWYQQALGQGPQFIFQYYEEEERQRGNFPDRFSGHQFPNYSSELNVNALLLGDSALYLCASSSYNRDYGYTFGSGTRLTVV.

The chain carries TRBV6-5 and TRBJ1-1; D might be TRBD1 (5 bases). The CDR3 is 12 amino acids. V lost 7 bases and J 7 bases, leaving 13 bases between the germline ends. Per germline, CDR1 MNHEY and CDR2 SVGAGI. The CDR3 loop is CASTSRANEAFF. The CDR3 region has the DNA TGTGCCAGCACCTCCAGGGCGAATGAAGCTTTCTTT.

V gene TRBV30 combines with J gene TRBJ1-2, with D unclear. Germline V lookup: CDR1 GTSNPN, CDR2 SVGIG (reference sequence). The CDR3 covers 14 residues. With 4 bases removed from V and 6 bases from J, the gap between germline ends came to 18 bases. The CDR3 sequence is CAWKQTEARDGYTF. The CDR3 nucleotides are TGTGCCTGGAAACAAACTGAGGCGCGGGATGGCTACACCTTC.

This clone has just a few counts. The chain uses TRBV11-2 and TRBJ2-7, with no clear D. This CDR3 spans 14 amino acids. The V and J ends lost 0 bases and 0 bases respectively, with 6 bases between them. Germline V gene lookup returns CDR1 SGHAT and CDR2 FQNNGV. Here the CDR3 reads CASSLDPSSYEQYF. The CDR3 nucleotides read TGTGCCAGCAGCTTAGATCCCAGCTCCTACGAGCAGTACTTC. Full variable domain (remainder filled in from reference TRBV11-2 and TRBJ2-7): EAGVAQSPRYKIIEKRQSVAFWCNPISGHATLYWYQQILGQGPKLLIQFQNNGVVDDSQLPKDRFSAERLKGVDSTLKIQPAKLEDSAVYLCASSLDPSSYEQYFGPGTRLTVT.

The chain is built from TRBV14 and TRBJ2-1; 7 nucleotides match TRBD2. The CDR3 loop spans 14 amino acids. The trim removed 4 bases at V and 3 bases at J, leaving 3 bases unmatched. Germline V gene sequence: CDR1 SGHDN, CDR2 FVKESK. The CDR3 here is CASSRRGSYNEQFF. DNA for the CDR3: TGTGCCAGCAGCCGGCGGGGGAGCTACAATGAGCAGTTCTTC. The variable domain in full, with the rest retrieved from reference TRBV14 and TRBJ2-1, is EAGVTQFPSHSVIEKGQTVTLRCDPISGHDNLYWYRRVMGKEIKFLLHFVKESKQDESGMPNNRFLAERTGGTYSTLKVQPAELEDSGVYFCASSRRGSYNEQFFGPGTRLTVL.

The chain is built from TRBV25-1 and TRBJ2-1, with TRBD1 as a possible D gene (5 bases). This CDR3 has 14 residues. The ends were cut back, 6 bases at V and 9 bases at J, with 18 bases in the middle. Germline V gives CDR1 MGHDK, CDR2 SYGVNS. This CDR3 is CASSPSLREPEQFF. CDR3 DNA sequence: TGTGCCAGCAGCCCCTCACTCAGGGAACCTGAGCAGTTCTTC.

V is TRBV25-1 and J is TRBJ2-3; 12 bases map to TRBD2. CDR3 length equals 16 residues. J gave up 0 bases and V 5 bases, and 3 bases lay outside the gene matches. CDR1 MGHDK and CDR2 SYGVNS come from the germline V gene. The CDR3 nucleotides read TGTGCCAGCAGTCGAGGACTAGCGGGGAGCACAGATACGCAGTATTTT. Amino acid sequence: CASSRGLAGSTDTQYF. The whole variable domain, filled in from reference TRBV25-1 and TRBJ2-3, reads EADIYQTPRYLVIGTGKKITLECSQTMGHDKMYWYQQDPGMELHLIHYSYGVNSTEKGDLSSESTVSRIRTEHFPLTLESARPSHTSQYLCASSRGLAGSTDTQYFGPGTRLTVL.

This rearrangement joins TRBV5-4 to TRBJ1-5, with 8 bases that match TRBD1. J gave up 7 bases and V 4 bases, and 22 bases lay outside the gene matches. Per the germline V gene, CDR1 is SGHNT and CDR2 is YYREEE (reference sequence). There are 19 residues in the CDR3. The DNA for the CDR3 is TGTGCCAGCAGCCTACCACCGTGGATAGACAGGGGTGAAGGGCAGCCCCAGCATTTT. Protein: CASSLPPWIDRGEGQPQHF.

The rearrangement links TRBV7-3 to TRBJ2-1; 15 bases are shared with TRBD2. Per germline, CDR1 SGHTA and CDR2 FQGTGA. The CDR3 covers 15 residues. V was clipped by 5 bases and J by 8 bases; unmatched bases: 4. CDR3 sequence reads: CASSNGLAGGDEQFF. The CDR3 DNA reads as TGTGCCAGCAGCAACGGACTAGCGGGGGGGGATGAGCAGTTCTTC.

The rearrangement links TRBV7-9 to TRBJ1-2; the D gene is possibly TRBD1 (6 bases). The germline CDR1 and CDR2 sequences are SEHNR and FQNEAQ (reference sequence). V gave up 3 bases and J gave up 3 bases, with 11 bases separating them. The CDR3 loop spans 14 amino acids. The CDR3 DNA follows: TGTGCCAGCAGCTTCGGGACAAGGGACTATGGCTACACCTTC. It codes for CASSFGTRDYGYTF.

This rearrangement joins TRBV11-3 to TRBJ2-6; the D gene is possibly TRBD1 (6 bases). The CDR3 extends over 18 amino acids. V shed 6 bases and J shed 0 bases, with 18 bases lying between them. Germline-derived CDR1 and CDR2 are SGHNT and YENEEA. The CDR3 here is CASRRNGQLSSGANVLTF. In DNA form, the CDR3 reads TGTGCCAGCAGACGAAACGGACAGTTGAGCTCTGGGGCCAACGTCCTGACTTTC. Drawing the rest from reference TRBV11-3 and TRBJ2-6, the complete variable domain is EAGVVQSPRYKIIEKKQPVAFWCNPISGHNTLYWYLQNLGQGPELLIRYENEEAVDDSQLPKDRFSAERLKGVDSTLKIQPAELGDSAVYLCASRRNGQLSSGANVLTFGAGSRLTVL.